These 14 T cell receptor beta chains originate from one sample sequenced in a study of blood T cell repertoires in COVID-19 (dated by TCRdb to the early 2020s). The library was produced with the immunoSEQ multiplex PCR assay. In its TCRdb copy, this immuneACCESS table keeps in-frame sequences only and misses some clones. Where compared with another copy, unresolved V genes explain less than half of these, and the others have no known cause. The sample table records some 230,000 clones; about 80% of these occur just once. The top ten constitute 1.3% of the sample. The specimen was PBMCs or T cells enriched from blood (not recorded which). All receptors come from a middle-aged woman with acute COVID-19.

This rearrangement joins TRBV12-5 to TRBJ2-2, with 9 bases matching TRBD1. CDR1 is LGHNT and CDR2 is FRNRAP in the germline V gene. CDR3 length: 19 residues. V lost 3 bases, J lost 1 base, and 12 bases stayed unmatched. DNA for the CDR3: TGTGCTAGTGGTTTCACCCTGGACAGGGGAATTCAGAACACCGGGGAGCTGTTTTTT. Its protein product is CASGFTLDRGIQNTGELFF.

J is TRBJ2-3 and V is TRBV3-1 (or the pseudogene TRBV3-2); the match to TRBD2 covers 7 bases. There are 16 residues in the CDR3. Germline values: CDR1 LGHDT, CDR2 YNNKEL (reference sequence). With V trimmed by 0 bases and J by 8 bases, 11 bases remained unmatched. CDR3 amino acids: CASSQDLAEWLGTQYF. CDR3 DNA sequence: TGTGCCAGCAGCCAAGATCTAGCGGAGTGGTTGGGTACGCAGTATTTT.

The V call is TRBV5-6, the J call TRBJ2-1; 7 positions match TRBD1. CDR1 is SGHDT, CDR2 YYEEEE, per germline. The V and J ends lost 3 bases and 8 bases, in that order; junction bases with no gene match: 5. CDR3 length: 13 residues. The CDR3: CASSSDREHEQFF. The CDR3 DNA sequence: TGTGCCAGCAGCTCCGACAGGGAACATGAGCAGTTCTTC.

The V call is TRBV7-6, the J call TRBJ1-5; D unresolved. V was cut by 0 bases and J by 6 bases, with 12 bases left in between. The CDR3 covers 15 residues. Germline CDR1 and CDR2: SGHVS and FNYEAQ. CDR3 bases: TGTGCCAGCAGCTTAGCGTCAGGCCCCTCTCAGCCCCAGCATTTT. It specifies CASSLASGPSQPQHF.

This chain links TRBV7-9 with TRBJ1-2; 7 bases map to TRBD1. From germline, CDR1 is SEHNR and CDR2 FQNEAQ (reference sequence). The CDR3 consists of 13 residues. V lost 8 bases to trimming and J lost 5 bases; unmatched junction nucleotides: 8. Here the CDR3 DNA reads TGTGCCAGCTCACGACAGGGCTTTTATGGCTACACCTTC. It encodes CASSRQGFYGYTF.

This clone was seen a single time. The chain joins TRBV19 to TRBJ2-4; TRBD2 is a possible D gene (5 bases). The CDR3 contains 13 residues. The germline gives CDR1 LNHDA, CDR2 SQIVND (reference sequence). With 0 bases removed from V and 6 bases from J, the gap between germline ends came to 6 bases. The CDR3 bases are TGTGCCAGTAGTATAGATCGGGGAAACATTCAGTACTTC. It translates to CASSIDRGNIQYF.

V and J are TRBV6-4 and TRBJ2-3; D gene unclear. CDR1 is MRHNA and CDR2 is SNTAGT in the germline V gene. This CDR3 region has 15 residues. With 0 bases removed from V and 2 bases from J, the gap between germline ends came to 9 bases. The CDR3 DNA reads TGTGCCAGCAGTGACTCTGGGCAGCACACAGATACGCAGTATTTT. This sequence encodes CASSDSGQHTDTQYF.

The CDR3 sequence is CASSVRRGNQPQHF. The CDR3 nucleotides are TGTGCCAGTAGTGTTCGGAGGGGCAATCAGCCCCAGCATTTT. This chain links TRBV19 with TRBJ1-5; D is ambiguous. The CDR3 loop spans 14 amino acids. Trimming removed 5 bases at V and 2 bases at J, with 10 bases between. Germline-derived CDR1 and CDR2 are LNHDA and SQIVND (reference sequence).

This clone was counted once. The CDR3 DNA is TGTGCCAGCAGCTTAGGAGGGGGAAGGGGGCTCACTGAAGCTTTCTTT. Residues: CASSLGGGRGLTEAFF. This chain uses TRBV7-2 with TRBJ1-1; 7 bases match TRBD1. Per the germline V gene, CDR1 is SGHTA and CDR2 is FQGNSA. The CDR3 runs 16 residues. Losses at the gene ends were 1 base for V and 4 bases for J; bases not matched to a gene: 9.

This sequence joins TRBV3-1 (or the pseudogene TRBV3-2) and TRBJ2-1, with 12 nucleotides matching TRBD2. The V gene's germline CDR1 is LGHDT and CDR2 YNNKEL (reference sequence). V trimming: 5 bases; J trimming: 1 base; junction bases outside the gene matches: 3. The CDR3 contains 16 residues. Here the CDR3 DNA reads TGTGCCAGCAGCTCACTAGCGGGGGGATCCTACAATGAGCAGTTCTTC. Its protein is CASSSLAGGSYNEQFF.

The genes are TRBV6-5 and TRBJ1-6; D may be TRBD1 (6 bases). Trimming took 7 bases from V and 5 from J, leaving 12 bases between them. This CDR3 region has 14 residues. CDR1 and CDR2 from the germline V gene are MNHEY and SVGAGI. The CDR3 is CASKVNRDNSPLHF. The CDR3 region has the DNA TGTGCCAGCAAAGTTAACAGGGATAATTCACCCCTCCACTTT.

This rearrangement joins TRBV3-1 (or the pseudogene TRBV3-2) to TRBJ2-7; D possibly corresponds to TRBD2 (5 bases). This CDR3 region has 15 residues. V gave up 5 bases and J gave up 4 bases, with 18 bases separating them. Germline V gives CDR1 LGHDT, CDR2 YNNKEL (reference sequence). CDR3 sequence reads: CASSFSFGETYEQYF. The CDR3 nucleotides are TGTGCCAGCAGCTTCTCGTTCGGGGAAACGTACGAGCAGTACTTC.

The V and J genes are TRBV5-1 and TRBJ2-3, with unresolved D. Trimming cost V 4 bases and J 3 bases, with 6 bases left between them. The CDR3 consists of 12 residues. Germline V gene sequence: CDR1 SGHRS, CDR2 YFSETQ. The CDR3 reads CASSPQTDTQYF. CDR3 DNA sequence: TGCGCCAGCAGCCCCCAGACAGATACGCAGTATTTT.

The chain couples TRBV18 to TRBJ1-3; maybe TRBD1 (5 bases). The germline gives CDR1 KGHSH, CDR2 LQKENI. The CDR3 runs 16 residues. V was trimmed by 3 bases and J by 0 bases, leaving 12 bases between them. The CDR3 bases are TGTGCCAGCTCACCCACAACAGGCATCTCTGGAAACACCATATATTTT. Amino acids: CASSPTTGISGNTIYF.